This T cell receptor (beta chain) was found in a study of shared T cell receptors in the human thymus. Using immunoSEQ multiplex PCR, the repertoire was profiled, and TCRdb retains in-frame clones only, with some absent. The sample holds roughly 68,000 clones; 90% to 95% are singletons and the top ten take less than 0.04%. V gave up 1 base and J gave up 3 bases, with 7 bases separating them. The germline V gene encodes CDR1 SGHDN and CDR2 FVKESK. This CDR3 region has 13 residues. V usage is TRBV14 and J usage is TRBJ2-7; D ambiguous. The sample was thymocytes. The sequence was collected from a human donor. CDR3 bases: TGTGCCAGCAGCCAAGGGCAATACTACGAGCAGTACTTC. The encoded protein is CASSQGQYYEQYF.